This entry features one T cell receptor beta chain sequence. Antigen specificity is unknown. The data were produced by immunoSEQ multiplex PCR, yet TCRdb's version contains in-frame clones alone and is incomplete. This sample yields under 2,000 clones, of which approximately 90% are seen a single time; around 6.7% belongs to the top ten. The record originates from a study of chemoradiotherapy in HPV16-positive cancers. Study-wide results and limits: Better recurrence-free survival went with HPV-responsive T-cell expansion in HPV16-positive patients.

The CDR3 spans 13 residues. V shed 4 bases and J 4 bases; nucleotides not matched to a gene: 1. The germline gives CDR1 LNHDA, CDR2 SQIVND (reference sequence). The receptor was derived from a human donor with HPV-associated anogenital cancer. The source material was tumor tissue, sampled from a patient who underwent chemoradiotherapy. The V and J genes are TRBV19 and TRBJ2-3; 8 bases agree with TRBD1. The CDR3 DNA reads TGTGCCAGTAGTACACAGGGGGCAGATACGCAGTATTTT. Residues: CASSTQGADTQYF.